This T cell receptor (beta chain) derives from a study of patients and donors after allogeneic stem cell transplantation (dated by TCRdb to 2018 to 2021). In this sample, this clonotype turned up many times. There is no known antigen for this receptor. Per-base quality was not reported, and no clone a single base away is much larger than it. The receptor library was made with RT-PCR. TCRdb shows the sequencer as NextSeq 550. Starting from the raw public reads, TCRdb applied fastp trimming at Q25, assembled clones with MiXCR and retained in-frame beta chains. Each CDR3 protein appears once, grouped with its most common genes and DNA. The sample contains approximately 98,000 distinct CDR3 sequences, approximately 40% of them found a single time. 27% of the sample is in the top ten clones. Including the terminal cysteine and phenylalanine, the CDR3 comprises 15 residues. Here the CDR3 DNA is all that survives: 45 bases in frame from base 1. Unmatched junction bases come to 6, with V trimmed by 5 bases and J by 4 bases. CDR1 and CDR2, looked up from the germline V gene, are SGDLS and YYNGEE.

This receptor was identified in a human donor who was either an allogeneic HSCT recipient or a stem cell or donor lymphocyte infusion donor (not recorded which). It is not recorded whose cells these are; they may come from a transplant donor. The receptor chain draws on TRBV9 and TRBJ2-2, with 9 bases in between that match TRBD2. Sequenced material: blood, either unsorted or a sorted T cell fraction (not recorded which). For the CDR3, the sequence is CASSAGGVLTGELFF. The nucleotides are TGTGCCAGCAGTGCGGGAGGGGTCCTCACCGGGGAGCTGTTTTTT.